This is a list of T cell receptor beta chains from one sample in a study of vaccination and CD4 T cells after COVID-19. One entry per CDR3 protein results from TCRdb running MiXCR on the PCR reads. The sample includes roughly 30,000 distinct CDR3 sequences, 45% to 60% of them seen just once. The sequencing here drew on CD4+ T cells from blood, taken about 7 months after SARS-CoV-2 vaccination. These receptors were collected from a human donor who had recovered from COVID-19. Each CDR3 is given with its conserved first and last residue. The order of the fields is V gene, clone size, CDR3 length, J gene, D gene, CDR3 DNA, CDR3 protein. D genes are given only for firm matches. The listing skips clone size in some rows; elsewhere it reads once, few, many or a size class.

TRBV4-1	.	17	TRBJ2-7	TRBD1	TGCGCCAGCAGCCATATCATGCCGGGACAGGGACACTACGAGCAGTACTTC	CASSHIMPGQGHYEQYF
TRBV29-1	.	10	TRBJ2-1	.	TGCAGCGCATCGTACGGAGGGAGCTTCTTC	CSASYGGSFF
TRBV7-9	.	17	TRBJ2-3	TRBD2	TGTGCCAGCAGCTCAACGTGGGGGGGTGCGGGCACAGATACGCAGTATTTT	CASSSTWGGAGTDTQYF
TRBV7-2	.	16	TRBJ1-5	.	TGTGCCAGCAGCCCGCAGAGTGGGGGGTTTGATCAGCCCCAGCATTTT	CASSPQSGGFDQPQHF
TRBV20-1	.	12	TRBJ2-5	TRBD2	TGCAGTGCTTATCTGGGAGGGGAGACCCAGTACTTC	CSAYLGGETQYF
TRBV5-1	few	14	TRBJ1-1	.	TGCGCCAGCAGCTTGGATCCGCCGAACACTGAAGCTTTCTTT	CASSLDPPNTEAFF
TRBV20-1	.	15	TRBJ2-5	TRBD2	TGCAGTGCAACGTCCCAGCGGGAGGACCAAGAGACCCAGTACTTC	CSATSQREDQETQYF
TRBV7-3	.	16	TRBJ2-1	TRBD1	TGTGCCAGCAGCTGGAGGCCAGGGGGCGATTACAATGAGCAGTTCTTC	CASSWRPGGDYNEQFF
TRBV20-1	.	15	TRBJ2-1	.	TGCAGTGCGAGCCGACAGGAGGTACCGGAGGATAAGCAGTTCTTC	CSASRQEVPEDKQFF
TRBV30	.	13	TRBJ1-5	TRBD1	TGTGCCTGGAGAGGGACAGGGACTCAGCCCCAGCATTTT	CAWRGTGTQPQHF
TRBV27	.	17	TRBJ2-7	TRBD1	TGTGCCAGCAGTTTATCCTTACAGGGGATAAGGACCTACGAGCAGTACTTC	CASSLSLQGIRTYEQYF
TRBV28	.	14	TRBJ1-6	.	TGTGCCAGCAGCCACAGAAAAGATAATTCACCCCTCCACTTT	CASSHRKDNSPLHF
TRBV28	.	12	TRBJ2-7	.	TGTGCCAGCAGTCCGGACAGCTACGAGCAGTACTTC	CASSPDSYEQYF
TRBV29-1	.	14	TRBJ2-5	TRBD2	TGCAGCGTTGATCCGGGAGGGGGTCAAGAGACCCAGTACTTC	CSVDPGGGQETQYF